The 12 T cell receptor beta chains below all came from one sample that was sequenced in a study of blood T cell repertoires in COVID-19. Produced via immunoSEQ multiplex PCR; TCRdb's table is partial and in-frame only. In the table there are about 260,000 clones, more than 75% of which are singletons. Sequenced sample: peripheral blood. The receptor source for this set is a woman aged 35 to 49 who had recovered from COVID-19.

CDR3 sequence (DNA): TGTGCCAGCAGCGATGGCGGGGGGGCCCACAATGAGCAGTTCTTC. This translates into CASSDGGGAHNEQFF. J is TRBJ2-1 and V is TRBV9, with 9 bases that match TRBD2. CDR1 SGDLS and CDR2 YYNGEE come from the germline V gene. The CDR3 sequence is 15 residues long. The junction had 6 bases not matched to a gene; V was cut back by 3 bases and J by 5 bases.

The rearrangement uses TRBV14 and TRBJ1-2, with 7 positions matching TRBD1. The CDR3 contains 14 residues. Germline CDR1 and CDR2: SGHDN and FVKESK. With 2 bases clipped from V and 4 bases from J, the junction kept 4 bases outside the gene matches. CDR3 DNA sequence: TGTGCCAGCAGCCAAACAGGGGCTGTCTATGGCTACACCTTC. This translates into CASSQTGAVYGYTF.

This chain connects TRBV6-6 to TRBJ1-2; unclear D gene. Per the germline V gene, CDR1 is MNHNY and CDR2 is SVGAGI (reference sequence). This CDR3 comprises 14 residues. The V end was cut by 6 bases, the J end by 4 bases, with 15 bases between. The CDR3 loop reads CASSFAGRVYGYTF. In DNA, the CDR3 is TGTGCCAGCAGCTTCGCCGGGCGGGTCTATGGCTACACCTTC.

V gene TRBV7-2 combines with J gene TRBJ2-7, with 8 bases that match TRBD2. In germline, CDR1 is SGHTA, CDR2 FQGNSA. The CDR3 runs to 15 residues. V lost 5 bases to trimming and J lost 0 bases; unmatched junction nucleotides: 6. Here the CDR3 DNA reads TGTGCCAGCAGCACGGGAGGGCAAAGCTCCTACGAGCAGTACTTC. Protein product: CASSTGGQSSYEQYF.

This chain links TRBV6-2 or TRBV6-3 with TRBJ2-3; 14 nucleotides agree with TRBD2. The germline CDR1 and CDR2 sequences are MNHEY and SVGEGT. V trimming: 2 bases; J trimming: 2 bases; junction bases outside the gene matches: 9. The CDR3 consists of 19 residues. Here the CDR3 reads CASSYPTSGGAVATDTQYF. Written as DNA, the CDR3 is TGTGCCAGCAGTTACCCGACTAGCGGGGGGGCGGTGGCCACAGATACGCAGTATTTT.

V is TRBV6-2 or TRBV6-3 and J is TRBJ2-2; 8 bases fit TRBD1. V trimming: 4 bases; J trimming: 1 base; junction bases outside the gene matches: 8. The CDR3 is 17 residues long. CDR1 and CDR2 (germline): MNHEY, SVGEGT. CDR3 loop: CASSLTFRGQNTGELFF. CDR3 sequence (DNA): TGTGCCAGCAGTTTAACGTTCAGGGGGCAGAACACCGGGGAGCTGTTTTTT.

The chain has TRBV7-9 and TRBJ1-1; D is uncertain. CDR1 and CDR2 from the germline V gene are SEHNR and FQNEAQ (reference sequence). This CDR3 region has 12 residues. V was cut by 8 bases and J by 4 bases, with 11 bases left in between. CDR3 DNA sequence: TGTGCCAGCGGACTCCGGCCCACTGAAGCTTTCTTT. It codes for CASGLRPTEAFF.

J is TRBJ2-1 and V is TRBV9; 8 bases are a match to TRBD2. The J segment lost 0 bases and the V segment lost 1 base, leaving 9 bases of the junction unmatched. In germline, CDR1 is SGDLS, CDR2 YYNGEE. The CDR3 consists of 18 residues. CDR3 DNA: TGTGCCAGCAGCGTACCTCTCGGGGGGGTAAGCTCCTACAATGAGCAGTTCTTC. Its translation is CASSVPLGGVSSYNEQFF.

This rearrangement joins TRBV6-5 to TRBJ1-1; TRBD1 matches at 10 bases. V was clipped by 5 bases and J by 1 base; unmatched bases: 1. The germline gives CDR1 MNHEY, CDR2 SVGAGI. The CDR3 is made up of 14 amino acids. CDR3 bases: TGTGCCAGCAGTCGGACAGGGGGGAACACTGAAGCTTTCTTT. It specifies CASSRTGGNTEAFF.

The V and J genes are TRBV6-5 and TRBJ2-7, with D maybe TRBD2 (5 bases). This CDR3 contains 15 residues. Trimming took off 0 bases at V and 2 bases at J, with 11 bases between the two ends. Looked up from germline, CDR1 is MNHEY and CDR2 is SVGAGI. CDR3 sequence: CASSYSEGRTYEQYF. The CDR3 coding sequence is TGTGCCAGCAGTTACTCTGAGGGTCGAACCTACGAGCAGTACTTC.

The V and J genes are TRBV19 and TRBJ1-1; 11 bases line up with TRBD1. The V and J ends lost 6 bases and 4 bases, in that order; junction bases with no gene match: 7. This CDR3 comprises 15 residues. The V gene's germline CDR1 is LNHDA and CDR2 SQIVND (reference sequence). Here the CDR3 reads CASRRIGTGGTEAFF. CDR3 DNA sequence: TGTGCCAGTAGACGTATCGGGACAGGGGGCACTGAAGCTTTCTTT.

The chain is built from TRBV19 and TRBJ2-3, with TRBD1 matching 9 bases. Looked up from germline, CDR1 is LNHDA and CDR2 is SQIVND (reference sequence). With V trimmed by 3 bases and J by 4 bases, 5 bases remained unmatched. The CDR3 loop spans 15 amino acids. CDR3 coding DNA: TGTGCCAGTAGTATGCGGGACAGGGATCCAGATACGCAGTATTTT. Translating gives CASSMRDRDPDTQYF.